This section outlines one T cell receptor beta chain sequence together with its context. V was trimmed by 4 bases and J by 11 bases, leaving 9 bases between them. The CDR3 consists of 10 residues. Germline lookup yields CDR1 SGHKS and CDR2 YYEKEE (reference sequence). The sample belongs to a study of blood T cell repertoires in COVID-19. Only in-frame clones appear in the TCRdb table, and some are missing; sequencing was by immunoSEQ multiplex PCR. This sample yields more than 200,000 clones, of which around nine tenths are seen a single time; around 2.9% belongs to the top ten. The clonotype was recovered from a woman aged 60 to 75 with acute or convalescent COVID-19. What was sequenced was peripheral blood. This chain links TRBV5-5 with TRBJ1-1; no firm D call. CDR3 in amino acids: CASSGEWAFF. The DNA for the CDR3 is TGTGCCAGCAGCGGAGAGTGGGCTTTCTTT. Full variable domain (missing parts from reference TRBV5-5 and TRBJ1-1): DAGVTQSPTHLIKTRGQQVTLRCSPISGHKSVSWYQQVLGQGPQFIFQYYEKEERGRGNFPDRFSARQFPNYSSELNVNALLLGDSALYLCASSGEWAFFGQGTRLTVV.